The clone carrying this T cell receptor (beta chain) was counted only a few times. This CDR3 has 14 amino acids. Germline V gene data show CDR1 as SGHRS and CDR2 as YFSETQ. The trim removed 4 bases at V and 3 bases at J, leaving 5 bases unmatched. This record comes from a study of blood T cell repertoires in COVID-19. As for the study in general: Acute and convalescent COVID-19 samples came from the United States, Italy and Spain. In each case, the material was cDNA or gDNA derived from T cells, B-cell-depleted T cells, or PBMCs.

Libraries were prepared by immunoSEQ multiplex PCR; TCRdb keeps only in-frame clonotypes and omits some of them. The sample consists of about 25,000 clones, approximately 81% of them appearing once. The clonotype was recovered from a man between 50 and 59 years old with active or convalescent COVID-19. V is TRBV5-1 and J is TRBJ2-7; 9 nucleotides align to TRBD1. The sequencing sample was made of peripheral blood. CDR3 in DNA: TGCGCCAGCAGCGCCTCGGGACAGGGCTACGAGCAGTACTTC. Its translation: CASSASGQGYEQYF.